Listed below are T cell receptor beta chains from one sample, sequenced in a study of T cell changes during pregnancy in multiple sclerosis. The data were produced by immunoSEQ multiplex PCR, yet TCRdb's version contains in-frame clones alone and is incomplete. Of under 30,000 clones listed, 85% to 90% are singletons. Here the sequenced sample was CD4+ T cells from peripheral blood mononuclear cells, taken in the first trimester of pregnancy. The receptors derive from a female donor in good health, enrolled as a control in a pregnancy study. The CDR3 runs from the conserved cysteine through the conserved F or W. A D gene is named only where the DNA matches it firmly. A clone size is listed for some rows: how often the clone was seen (once, few, many), or a class if it is expanded.

clone_size	v_call	d_call	j_call	cdr3_aa	cdr3_nt
NA	TRBV6-5	NA	TRBJ2-1	CASNRGLYNEQFF	TGTGCCAGCAATAGAGGACTATACAATGAGCAGTTCTTC
NA	TRBV27	TRBD1	TRBJ1-4	CASSSFFTGATNEKLFF	TGTGCCAGCAGTTCCTTCTTCACAGGGGCAACTAATGAAAAACTGTTTTTT
NA	TRBV5-4	NA	TRBJ1-1	CASSLDPGGTFRGTEAFF	TGTGCCAGCAGCTTGGACCCGGGGGGGACCTTCCGAGGCACTGAAGCTTTCTTT
NA	TRBV5-1	NA	TRBJ2-1	CASSLDSYNEQFF	TGCGCCAGCAGCTTGGACAGTTACAATGAGCAGTTCTTC
once	TRBV7-2	NA	TRBJ1-1	CASSSRFRAGTEAFF	TGTGCCAGCAGCTCAAGATTCAGGGCCGGCACTGAAGCTTTCTTT
NA	TRBV28	TRBD1	TRBJ2-5	CASSRSGTGDGETQYF	TGTGCCAGCAGCCGATCCGGGACAGGGGACGGAGAGACCCAGTACTTC
NA	TRBV19	TRBD1	TRBJ1-1	CASIQGGTEAFF	TGTGCCAGTATCCAGGGGGGCACTGAAGCTTTCTTT
NA	TRBV15	NA	TRBJ2-4	CATSRDVGPKYF	TGTGCCACCAGCAGAGATGTGGGGCCCAAGTACTTC
NA	TRBV6-6	TRBD2	TRBJ2-3	CASKISGGTDTQYF	TGTGCCAGCAAAATATCGGGGGGGACAGATACGCAGTATTTT
NA	TRBV6-1	NA	TRBJ2-3	CASSEDGRSTDTQYF	TGTGCCAGCAGTGAAGACGGCAGGAGCACAGATACGCAGTATTTT
NA	TRBV25-1	TRBD1	TRBJ1-4	CASSETRTGRGEKLFF	TGTGCCAGCAGTGAAACCCGGACAGGGAGAGGTGAAAAACTGTTTTTT
NA	TRBV7-9	NA	TRBJ1-1	CASSKQGNTEAFF	TGTGCCAGCAGCAAACAGGGTAACACTGAAGCTTTCTTT
NA	TRBV14	NA	TRBJ2-1	CASSQEGTYYNEQFF	TGTGCCAGCAGCCAAGAAGGGACTTACTACAATGAGCAGTTCTTC
few	TRBV19	NA	TRBJ1-1	CASSKQPNTEAFF	TGTGCCAGTAGTAAACAGCCGAACACTGAAGCTTTCTTT
once	TRBV18	NA	TRBJ2-3	CASSQGADTQYF	TGTGCCAGCTCACAGGGGGCAGATACGCAGTATTTT